This T cell receptor beta chain was recovered during a study of a mutant IDH1 vaccine in newly diagnosed glioma. On the study more broadly: Earlier therapy was either radiotherapy, temozolomide, or both, and most got both. The timing of visit V12 was week 35, and that of visit V13 was week 47.

Time point reported: week 35, safety follow-up. Topical imiquimod accompanied each vaccine dose, which consisted of 300 ug of mutant IDH1 20-mer peptide. In weeks 1, 3, 5, 7, 11, 15, 19 and 23, patients were vaccinated. Per germline, CDR1 MGHRA and CDR2 YSYEKL. The CDR3 is 12 amino acids. The germline V and J ends were trimmed by 8 bases and 4 bases, with 11 bases remaining between them. As to this clone: Its antigen remains unidentified.

Profiling relied on immunoSEQ multiplex PCR, and the TCRdb table lists in-frame clones only, not all of them. Found here are roughly 44,000 clones, 81% of them singletons; the top ten hold approximately 4.7%. Sequencing used PBMCs, obtained from a glioma patient whose treatment included an IDH1 peptide vaccine. The chain recombines TRBV4-1 with TRBJ1-1; the D gene is possibly TRBD1 (5 bases). The sequence came from a woman aged 40 to 50 with glioma. Some clones in this sample may be carry-over from other donors' samples. The DNA for the CDR3 is TGCGCCAGCTCGGGGGTTACCACTGAAGCTTTCTTT. It translates to CASSGVTTEAFF.